The next 32 T cell receptor beta chains were all read from a single sample in a study of blood T cells in healthy people across ages. A second roughly 6 to 11 cycle PCR used barcoded and J-beta primers. A single record per CDR3 protein comes from TCRdb applying MiXCR to the 5' RACE reads. The sample records about 1,400,000 distinct CDR3 sequences, around two fifths being singletons. The sequenced sample was blood. The receptors were sampled from a woman aged 18 to 35 in good health.

On this clonotype: A read error may be the cause here, since a much bigger clone is one base away. The chain uses TRBV29-1 and TRBJ2-4, with D perhaps TRBD1 (6 bases). The CDR3 extends over 12 amino acids. From germline, CDR1 is SQVTM and CDR2 ANQGSEA. CDR3 sequence reads: CSVGEQGNIRYF. The CDR3 region has the DNA TGCAGCGTTGGTGAACAGGGAAACATTCGGTACTTC.

The gene calls are TRBV10-3 and TRBJ2-1; D is perhaps TRBD2 (6 bases). The CDR3 totals 15 residues. Germline assignment: CDR1 ENHRY and CDR2 SYGVKD. V lost 0 bases and J 4 bases, leaving 10 bases between the germline ends. CDR3 amino acids: CAISESSSVYNEQFF. The DNA of the CDR3 is TGTGCCATCAGTGAGTCTTCTAGCGTTTACAATGAGCAGTTCTTC.

Here the CDR3 reads CSLRIAGGPGSTDTQYF. In DNA, the CDR3 is TGCAGCCTACGGATAGCGGGGGGGCCAGGTAGCACAGATACGCAGTATTTT. The chain uses TRBV20-1 and TRBJ2-3; the match to TRBD2 covers 11 bases. The germline gives CDR1 DFQATT, CDR2 SNEGSKA (reference sequence). CDR3 length: 17 amino acids.

In the case of this clonotype: This may be a read error, as it is one base from a much larger clone. V gene TRBV29-1 combines with J gene TRBJ2-4; D uncertain. V lost 7 bases and J lost 0, with 7 bases in between. Germline values: CDR1 SQVTM, CDR2 ANQGSEA. The CDR3 is 12 amino acids. The CDR3 DNA sequence: TGCAGCGCATTGGAAGCCAAAAACATTCAGTACTTC. Encoded protein: CSALEAKNIQYF.

V gene TRBV7-8 combines with J gene TRBJ2-1; TRBD2 agrees at 7 bases. CDR1 SGHVS and CDR2 FQNEAQ come from the germline V gene. The CDR3 spans 16 residues. With 7 bases clipped from V and 9 bases from J, the junction kept 18 bases outside the gene matches. The CDR3 region has the DNA TGTGCCAGCACCCGGACTAGGGGCAGCTTTGAGGGTGAGCAGTTCTTC. This translates into CASTRTRGSFEGEQFF.

The chain employs TRBV27 and TRBJ1-2; possible D gene TRBD1, 6 bases. The CDR3 contains 15 residues. V shed 6 bases and J shed 1 base, with 15 bases lying between them. Germline V gives CDR1 MNHEY, CDR2 SMNVEV (reference sequence). The CDR3 protein is CASSGQNTFNYGYTF. In DNA form, the CDR3 reads TGTGCCAGCAGCGGACAGAACACCTTTAACTATGGCTACACCTTC.

The chain uses TRBV9 and TRBJ2-7, with 7 positions matching TRBD1. With 2 bases clipped from V and 5 bases from J, the junction kept 13 bases outside the gene matches. The CDR3 is made up of 16 amino acids. CDR1 and CDR2 from the germline V gene are SGDLS and YYNGEE. CDR3 in DNA: TGTGCCAGCAGCGTCACCAGACAGGGTGTAATCCACGAGCAGTACTTC. It is translated as CASSVTRQGVIHEQYF.

There are a few counts of this clonotype. This sequence joins TRBV29-1 and TRBJ1-5; 9 nucleotides match TRBD1. The V gene's germline CDR1 is SQVTM and CDR2 ANQGSEA. The V and J ends lost 6 bases and 6 bases, in that order; junction bases with no gene match: 3. This CDR3 has 12 amino acids. The CDR3 bases are TGCAGCGTCCAACAGGGGGCTCAGCCCCAGCATTTT. This sequence encodes CSVQQGAQPQHF.

This clonotype occurred once. The chain combines TRBV6-1 with TRBJ2-5; D may correspond to TRBD1 or TRBD2 (5 bases each). Trimming removed 8 bases at V and 2 bases at J, with 30 bases between. This CDR3 has 19 amino acids. Per the germline V gene, CDR1 is MNHNS and CDR2 is SASEGT. The CDR3 sequence: CASLRPVGVMGTGQETQYF. The CDR3 DNA sequence: TGTGCCAGCCTACGGCCCGTGGGAGTAATGGGGACCGGGCAAGAGACCCAGTACTTC.

V and J are TRBV7-9 and TRBJ2-1, with a weak D call TRBD2 (7 bases). CDR1 is SEHNR, CDR2 FQNEAQ, per germline (reference sequence). Trimming left V 8 bases short and J 5 bases short, with 16 bases between. The CDR3 sequence is 14 residues long. The CDR3 reads CASGRGAQNNEQFF. The CDR3 DNA reads TGTGCCAGCGGCCGGGGGGCCCAAAACAATGAGCAGTTCTTC.

The gene calls are TRBV19 and TRBJ2-1; 7 nucleotides line up with TRBD2. The CDR3 is 16 amino acids. CDR1 and CDR2 (germline): LNHDA, SQIVND (reference sequence). V shed 3 bases, J shed 5 bases, and the junction held 10 bases outside the gene matches. This chain's CDR3 is CASSMFGLAANNEQFF. For the CDR3, the DNA is TGTGCCAGTAGTATGTTCGGGCTAGCGGCCAACAATGAGCAGTTCTTC.

V usage is TRBV29-1 and J usage is TRBJ1-1; 8 bases map to TRBD1. The germline gives CDR1 SQVTM, CDR2 ANQGSEA. This CDR3 region has 15 residues. V shed 6 bases, J shed 4 bases, and the junction held 13 bases outside the gene matches. The CDR3 region is CSVRGGNRGTTEAFF. DNA of the CDR3: TGCAGCGTGAGGGGGGGAAACAGGGGGACCACTGAAGCTTTCTTT.

The chain couples TRBV20-1 to TRBJ1-2; D perhaps matches TRBD1 (6 bases). Germline-derived CDR1 and CDR2 are DFQATT and SNEGSKA (reference sequence). CDR3 length equals 13 residues. V dropped 2 bases and J dropped 4 bases, with 11 bases sitting between them. This CDR3 is CSARLAGAYGYTF. The CDR3 coding sequence is TGCAGTGCTAGATTAGCAGGGGCCTATGGCTACACCTTC.

This chain links TRBV7-8 with TRBJ1-2; a possible D gene is TRBD1 (5 bases). V lost 3 bases and J lost 0, with 11 bases in between. From germline, CDR1 is SGHVS and CDR2 FQNEAQ. The CDR3 runs to 15 residues. The CDR3 here is CASSFNGGANYGYTF. CDR3 in DNA: TGTGCCAGCAGCTTTAACGGGGGAGCTAACTATGGCTACACCTTC.

This clonotype appeared a few times. The rearrangement joins TRBV6-5 to TRBJ1-2; maybe TRBD1 (6 bases). The CDR3 is made up of 15 amino acids. Germline CDR1 and CDR2: MNHEY and SVGAGI. Trimming left V 0 bases short and J 6 bases short, with 14 bases between. As DNA, the CDR3 is TGTGCCAGCAGTTACTCGAACAGGGACCCCAATGGCTACACCTTC. This translates into CASSYSNRDPNGYTF.

The sample holds a few counts of this clonotype. This sequence joins TRBV28 and TRBJ2-3, with D perhaps TRBD1 (5 bases). The CDR3 has 12 residues. The germline V and J ends were trimmed by 8 bases and 4 bases, with 10 bases remaining between them. CDR1 and CDR2 (germline): MDHEN, SYDVKM. The CDR3 coding sequence is TGTGCCAGCGGGGCGGACGCAGATACGCAGTATTTT. Amino acid sequence: CASGADADTQYF.

Worth noting for this clonotype: A much larger clone is a single base away; this may be a read error. The genes are TRBV7-3 and TRBJ2-7; D not certain. CDR3 length equals 15 residues. Trimming shortened V by 0 bases and J by 7 bases, and 16 bases separated the two germline ends. CDR1 is SGHTA, CDR2 FQGTGA, per germline. DNA of the CDR3: TGTGCCAGCAGCTTAACGGCGCCAGCCTACAATGAGCAGTACTTC. It encodes CASSLTAPAYNEQYF.

This chain connects TRBV2 to TRBJ2-1; TRBD2 aligns across 10 bases. J lost 1 base, V lost 4 bases, and 4 bases had no gene match. The CDR3 extends over 16 amino acids. The germline gives CDR1 SNHLY, CDR2 FYNNEI. The DNA of the CDR3 is TGTGCCAGCAGTGGGGAGCGGGAGGGGTCCTACAATGAGCAGTTCTTC. Its translation: CASSGEREGSYNEQFF.

This clonotype turned up a few times. The J gene is TRBJ2-7, the V gene TRBV5-5, with TRBD1 matching 7 bases. Germline V gene sequence: CDR1 SGHKS, CDR2 YYEKEE (reference sequence). V lost 7 bases and J lost 3; bases outside the gene matches: 10. CDR3 length: 14 residues. The CDR3 spells CASFSDRTLYEQYF. The DNA of the CDR3 is TGTGCCAGCTTTTCGGACAGGACCCTCTACGAGCAGTACTTC.

This chain uses TRBV3-1 with TRBJ1-3; the match to TRBD1 covers 8 bases. Germline assignment: CDR1 LGHDT and CDR2 YNNKEL (reference sequence). The CDR3 extends over 16 amino acids. V gave up 4 bases and J gave up 7 bases; unmatched junction bases: 12. Here the CDR3 reads CASSPSGQGFRNTIYF. The CDR3 nucleotides are TGTGCCAGCAGCCCTTCCGGACAGGGCTTTCGGAACACCATATATTTT.

This clonotype was recorded once. The CDR3 loop reads CASSLVRGWQGDTDTQYF. The CDR3 nucleotides are TGTGCCAGCAGCTTAGTTAGGGGTTGGCAGGGGGACACAGATACGCAGTATTTT. The rearrangement joins TRBV11-2 to TRBJ2-3, with 7 bases fitting TRBD1. V shed 1 base, J shed 2 bases, and the junction held 12 bases outside the gene matches. Germline loops: CDR1 SGHAT, CDR2 FQNNGV. The CDR3 has 18 residues.

The chain is built from TRBV7-6 and TRBJ2-1; weak D call: TRBD1 (7 bases). The CDR3 consists of 17 residues. Between the trimmed V and J ends, which lost 0 bases and 2 bases, there was a span of 14 bases. The germline V gene encodes CDR1 SGHVS and CDR2 FNYEAQ. The CDR3 loop reads CASSLAPPGGPYNEQFF. CDR3 sequence (DNA): TGTGCCAGCAGCTTAGCGCCCCCAGGGGGGCCCTACAATGAGCAGTTCTTC.

Remarks on this clonotype: Compared with germline, one end of the junction differs, possibly owing to a read error. V usage is TRBV7-9 and J usage is TRBJ1-2; D is perhaps TRBD1 (5 bases). Germline values: CDR1 SEHNR, CDR2 FQNEAQ (reference sequence). CDR3 length: 16 amino acids. Written as DNA, the CDR3 is TGTACCAGCAGCTTCATTCAGCTCCAGGGTTACCATGGCTACACCTTC. It yields the protein CTSSFIQLQGYHGYTF.

This clonotype was counted between two and nine times. The chain recombines TRBV20-1 with TRBJ2-3; perhaps D is TRBD1 or TRBD2 (5 bases each). With 6 bases removed from V and 4 bases from J, the gap between germline ends came to 14 bases. There are 13 residues in the CDR3. Germline CDR1 is DFQATT and CDR2 is SNEGSKA (reference sequence). The CDR3 DNA reads as TGCAGTGCCGTAGGTGGGGGATCAGATACGCAGTATTTT. The encoded protein is CSAVGGGSDTQYF.

The chain combines TRBV18 with TRBJ2-1, with 8 bases that match TRBD2. Germline CDR1 reads KGHSH; CDR2 reads LQKENI. V lost 6 bases and J lost 1; bases outside the gene matches: 8. The CDR3 extends over 16 amino acids. The CDR3 nucleotides are TGTGCCAGCTCCCGAGGGAGCGGGGGATCCTACAATGAGCAGTTCTTC. Protein sequence: CASSRGSGGSYNEQFF.

This clonotype came up many times. This CDR3 reads CASSFTEGDTQYF. CDR3 nucleotides: TGTGCCAGCAGCTTTACGGAGGGGGATACGCAGTATTTT. The gene calls are TRBV7-9 and TRBJ2-3; weak D call: TRBD2 (6 bases). V lost 3 bases and J 6 bases, leaving 10 bases between the germline ends. The germline V gene has CDR1 SEHNR and CDR2 FQNEAQ (reference sequence). This CDR3 has 13 amino acids. Full variable domain (remainder filled in from reference TRBV7-9 and TRBJ2-3): DTGVSQNPRHKITKRGQNVTFRCDPISEHNRLYWYRQTLGQGPEFLTYFQNEAQLEKSRLLSDRFSAERPKGSFSTLEIQRTEQGDSAMYLCASSFTEGDTQYFGPGTRLTVL.

The chain joins TRBV29-1 to TRBJ2-1; the D gene is possibly TRBD1 (5 bases). This CDR3 comprises 14 residues. V was pared by 2 bases and J by 9 bases, with 17 bases between. Germline CDR1 reads SQVTM; CDR2 reads ANQGSEA. This chain's CDR3 is CSVELSDTSSEQFF. The CDR3 bases are TGCAGCGTTGAACTATCGGACACATCTAGTGAGCAGTTCTTC.

The chain recombines TRBV4-2 with TRBJ2-1; TRBD1 agrees at 11 bases. The CDR3 length is 16 residues. Germline V gene data show CDR1 as LGHNA and CDR2 as YNFKEQ. Trimming took 4 bases from V and 9 from J; bases not matched to a gene: 11. The CDR3 region has the DNA TGTGCCAGCAGCCGCAGTACGGGACAGGGGGAAAGTGAGCAGTTCTTC. Translating it yields CASSRSTGQGESEQFF.

The CDR3 sequence is CASSEINPHEASDTDTQYF. The CDR3 nucleotides are TGTGCCAGCAGTGAAATTAATCCACATGAGGCTAGCGACACAGATACGCAGTATTTT. The rearrangement uses TRBV2 and TRBJ2-3; D is perhaps TRBD2 (6 bases). Germline CDR1 reads SNHLY; CDR2 reads FYNNEI. The CDR3 is 19 amino acids. The V end lost 2 bases, the J end lost 2 bases, and 23 bases lay between the germline ends.

The rearrangement uses TRBV2 and TRBJ1-6; D gene unclear. There are 13 residues in the CDR3. Trimming removed 7 bases at V and 5 bases at J, with 9 bases between. CDR1 SNHLY and CDR2 FYNNEI come from the germline V gene. The CDR3 protein is CASKEGHNSPLHF. The CDR3 nucleotides read TGTGCCAGCAAAGAGGGTCATAATTCACCCCTCCACTTT.

This clonotype was counted between two and nine times. The CDR3 DNA sequence: TGCGCCAGCAGCCATCTAACAGGGTACGCCTATGGCTACACCTTC. Its protein is CASSHLTGYAYGYTF. This chain connects TRBV4-1 to TRBJ1-2, with D possibly being TRBD1 (6 bases). Germline V lookup: CDR1 MGHRA, CDR2 YSYEKL. The V end lost 3 bases, the J end lost 4 bases, and 15 bases lay between the germline ends. There are 15 residues in the CDR3.

This chain joins TRBV5-1 and TRBJ2-1; TRBD1 matches 8 bases. The CDR3 covers 16 residues. The J segment lost 3 bases and the V segment lost 4 bases, leaving 9 bases of the junction unmatched. Germline CDR1 SGHRS, CDR2 YFSETQ. The CDR3 bases are TGCGCCAGCAGCCGACCGACAGGGGAAGGCTACAATGAGCAGTTCTTC. Encoded protein: CASSRPTGEGYNEQFF.